One TCR beta chain is described in this entry. Germline assignment: CDR1 LGHNA and CDR2 YNFKEQ. With 2 bases clipped from V and 2 bases from J, the junction kept 7 bases outside the gene matches. CDR3 length equals 17 residues. This specimen belongs to a study of T cell changes during pregnancy in multiple sclerosis. Only in-frame clones appear in the TCRdb table, and some are missing; sequencing was by immunoSEQ multiplex PCR. The data contain 50,000 to 65,000 clones, more than 85% of them singletons. The sample here was peripheral blood, taken in the first trimester of pregnancy. The receptor was isolated from a female donor with multiple sclerosis, enrolled in a pregnancy study. The rearrangement uses TRBV4-2 and TRBJ1-2; TRBD1 aligns across 11 bases. CDR3 nucleotides: TGTGCCAGCAGCCAATCTCCCGGGACAGGGGGGAACTATGGCTACACCTTC. It translates to CASSQSPGTGGNYGYTF.